One sample yielded the 11 T cell receptor beta chains listed below, sequenced in a study of T cell repertoires in cytomegalovirus infection. For these TCRs, the target antigens are not known. TCRdb ran MiXCR on the reads and lists one entry per CDR3 protein. The sample lists about 120,000 distinct CDR3 sequences, over 9% occurring once. Sequencing used PBMCs, sequenced either directly or after in vitro stimulation (not recorded which). These TCRs come from a human donor in good health (CMV status not recorded). Some clones in this sample may be carry-over from other donors' samples.

This clonotype was found a few times. The V and J genes are TRBV12-3 or TRBV12-4 and TRBJ1-1; TRBD1 matches at 8 bases. V was clipped by 6 bases and J by 4 bases; unmatched bases: 7. The CDR3 is 14 amino acids. CDR3 DNA sequence: TGTGCCAGCAGCCTGACAGGGGCGAGCACTGAAGCTTTCTTT. It codes for CASSLTGASTEAFF.

This chain connects TRBV4-3 to TRBJ2-1; D gene unclear. Germline CDR1 is LGHNA and CDR2 is YSLEER. The CDR3 has 16 residues. V dropped 1 base and J dropped 1 base, with 11 bases sitting between them. The CDR3 region has the DNA TGCGCCAGCAGCCAAGCTCTAGGTTTGTCCTACAATGAGCAGTTCTTC. Its protein product is CASSQALGLSYNEQFF.

This clonotype was counted many times. The chain combines TRBV28 with TRBJ2-7; 7 positions match TRBD1. V lost 6 bases, J lost 2 bases, and 10 bases stayed unmatched. This CDR3 is built from 15 residues. Germline values: CDR1 MDHEN, CDR2 SYDVKM. In DNA, the CDR3 is TGTGCCAGCAGCTCTACAGGGGAATTACCCTACGAGCAGTACTTC. Translating gives CASSSTGELPYEQYF. Using reference TRBV28 and TRBJ2-7 for the parts outside the CDR3, the full variable domain is DVKVTQSSRYLVKRTGEKVFLECVQDMDHENMFWYRQDPGLGLRLIYFSYDVKMKEKGDIPEGYSVSREKKERFSLILESASTNQTSMYLCASSSTGELPYEQYFGPGTRLTVT.

This clonotype was observed many times. The chain uses TRBV5-1 and TRBJ1-2, with 8 bases matching TRBD1. The ends lost 4 bases at V and 1 base at J; junction bases unmatched: 12. This CDR3 comprises 17 residues. Germline CDR1 SGHRS, CDR2 YFSETQ. In DNA, the CDR3 is TGCGCCAGCAGCCCGGGACAGGTCGAAGCCCTTAACTATGGCTACACCTTC. Translating it yields CASSPGQVEALNYGYTF.

This clonotype occurred many times. The rearrangement links TRBV7-2 to TRBJ1-1; 9 bases align to TRBD1. The germline V gene encodes CDR1 SGHTA and CDR2 FQGNSA. With V trimmed by 5 bases and J by 9 bases, 13 bases remained unmatched. The CDR3 consists of 15 residues. CDR3 amino acids: CASSPTRTGAEKAFF. CDR3 DNA: TGTGCCAGCAGCCCCACCCGGACAGGGGCCGAGAAAGCTTTCTTT.

The CDR3 coding sequence is TGTGCCAGCAGCTCTGGACAGTACAATGAGCAGTTCTTC. Translation gives CASSSGQYNEQFF. The chain uses TRBV7-9 and TRBJ2-1; tentatively, D is TRBD1 (6 bases). Trimming shortened V by 4 bases and J by 4 bases, and 8 bases separated the two germline ends. This CDR3 is 13 amino acids long. Germline V gene data show CDR1 as SEHNR and CDR2 as FQNEAQ (reference sequence).

The rearrangement joins TRBV24-1 to TRBJ2-1, with 8 bases lining up with TRBD2. CDR1 is KGHDR, CDR2 SFDVKD, per germline. The CDR3 runs 15 residues. V lost 5 bases, J lost 7 bases, and 9 bases stayed unmatched. CDR3 DNA sequence: TGTGCCACCAGTGGGAGCGGGGGCGGTTGGAATGAGCAGTTCTTC. Its protein product is CATSGSGGGWNEQFF.

The rearrangement uses TRBV7-9 and TRBJ2-1; TRBD2 matches at 7 bases. V shed 3 bases, J shed 8 bases, and the junction held 7 bases outside the gene matches. Germline V CDR1 and CDR2: SEHNR, FQNEAQ (reference sequence). The CDR3 runs to 14 residues. The CDR3 region has the DNA TGTGCCAGCAGCTTGGGGAGGGAGTTCGATGAGCAGTTCTTC. Translation gives CASSLGREFDEQFF. The whole variable domain, filled in from reference TRBV7-9 and TRBJ2-1, reads DTGVSQNPRHKITKRGQNVTFRCDPISEHNRLYWYRQTLGQGPEFLTYFQNEAQLEKSRLLSDRFSAERPKGSFSTLEIQRTEQGDSAMYLCASSLGREFDEQFFGPGTRLTVL.

The chain has TRBV29-1 and TRBJ2-6, with D possibly being TRBD2 (5 bases). Germline CDR1 is SQVTM and CDR2 is ANQGSEA. Trimming left V 7 bases short and J 4 bases short, with 11 bases between. The CDR3 length is 13 residues. The CDR3 DNA is TGCAGCGGTATAGCGAAAGGGGCCAACGTCCTGACTTTC. Translated, it gives CSGIAKGANVLTF.

This sequence joins TRBV20-1 and TRBJ2-3, with a tentative D call TRBD2 (6 bases). Germline CDR1 is DFQATT and CDR2 is SNEGSKA (reference sequence). Trimming pared 6 bases from V and 3 bases from J, leaving 16 bases between. The CDR3 contains 14 residues. Here the CDR3 reads CSAARDSTTDTQYF. The CDR3, as DNA: TGCAGTGCAGCCCGGGACTCAACTACAGATACGCAGTATTTT.

The V gene is TRBV3-1, the J gene TRBJ2-5, with D unresolved. Germline V gives CDR1 LGHDT, CDR2 YNNKEL (reference sequence). The V end was cut by 0 bases, the J end by 5 bases, with 10 bases between. This CDR3 contains 14 residues. CDR3 region: CASSQDSSAETQYF. The CDR3 DNA reads TGTGCCAGCAGCCAAGATTCCAGCGCGGAGACCCAGTACTTC.